Sequencing of this T cell receptor beta chain was carried out in a study of Ad26.COV2.S vaccination and SARS-CoV-2 variants. About the study: Once, or twice with 56 days between doses, Ad26.COV2.S was given intramuscularly.

Sequenced by immunoSEQ multiplex PCR; TCRdb stores in-frame clones only, minus some. Altogether more than 350,000 clones are present, 90% being singletons, with the ten largest covering 12%. Treatment noted: 15 to 20 received Ad26.COV2.S at low or high dose, single or two shots; about 5 received placebo; per-sample allocation not given. The investigators took samples on day 63 after the first vaccine or placebo injection. Vaccine was an Ad26 vector expressing Wuhan-strain SARS-CoV-2 spike. The sequence came from a person aged 18-60 years who received the Ad26.COV2.S COVID-19 vaccine or a placebo. Specimen: peripheral blood, collected in a trial of Ad26.COV2.S vaccine versus placebo.

This CDR3 reads CASSLSAAYNEQFF. DNA of the CDR3: TGTGCCAGCAGCTTATCCGCGGCCTACAATGAGCAGTTCTTC. V gene TRBV7-9 combines with J gene TRBJ2-1; D ambiguous. Germline V gene lookup returns CDR1 SEHNR and CDR2 FQNEAQ (reference sequence). V lost 2 bases, J lost 2 bases, and 7 bases lay in between. The CDR3 contains 14 residues.